This TCR beta chain was observed in a study of blood T cell repertoires in COVID-19. Study-wide background: The United States, Italy and Spain provided the acute and convalescent COVID-19 samples. Sample material is recorded as cDNA or gDNA derived from T cells, B-cell-depleted T cells, or PBMCs.

In the authors' methods: Amplified reference gene primers provided the basis for estimating nucleated cell counts. Data came from immunoSEQ multiplex PCR; TCRdb stores just in-frame clones and leaves some out. V, J and clone size were drawn from that table, and D and trimming were deduced from the DNA. The repertoire consists of 130,000 or so clones, with approximately 71% occurring once and the leading ten covering under 2.5%. This clone was recorded only once. This CDR3 is 16 amino acids long. J was trimmed by 7 bases and V by 3 bases; bases with no gene match: 12. From germline, CDR1 is SNHLY and CDR2 FYNNEI.

The source material was peripheral blood. The sequence was obtained from a woman aged 65 to 85 with acute or convalescent COVID-19. V is TRBV2 and J is TRBJ2-1; 7 bases line up with TRBD2. The CDR3 reads CASSERASGAGNEQFF. As DNA, the CDR3 is TGTGCCAGCAGTGAGAGGGCTAGCGGCGCCGGTAATGAGCAGTTCTTC.